This T cell receptor (beta chain) was retrieved from a study of beta chain features in type 1 diabetes. Study results and limitations: A potential PCR bias toward shorter templates would be equal in patient and control samples. Shortening of TCRB CDR3s, moderate but significant, appeared in all four CD4+ subsets of Type 1 diabetes patients.

It was one heparinised blood draw, averaging around 120 mL, that each donor gave. The CDR3 is 15 residues long. CDR1 is SGHRS, CDR2 YFSETQ, per germline. After removal of 3 bases from V and 4 bases from J, the junction contained 8 bases not matched to a gene. There are a few counts of this clone. The antigen is undetermined. Of the isolated RNA, all was reverse transcribed, and so the sequenced material was expressed TCRB transcripts. Libraries were prepared by immunoSEQ multiplex PCR; TCRdb keeps only in-frame clonotypes and omits some of them. The profile shows hundreds of thousands of clones, roughly 13% of them singletons.

The TCR comes from a man in his late teens or twenties with type 1 diabetes. Input material: naive CD4+ T cells from blood. This sequence joins TRBV5-1 and TRBJ2-5, with 8 bases lining up with TRBD1. DNA for the CDR3: TGCGCCAGCAGCTGGGGGCAGGGGGCGCGAGAGACCCAGTACTTC. As protein: CASSWGQGARETQYF.